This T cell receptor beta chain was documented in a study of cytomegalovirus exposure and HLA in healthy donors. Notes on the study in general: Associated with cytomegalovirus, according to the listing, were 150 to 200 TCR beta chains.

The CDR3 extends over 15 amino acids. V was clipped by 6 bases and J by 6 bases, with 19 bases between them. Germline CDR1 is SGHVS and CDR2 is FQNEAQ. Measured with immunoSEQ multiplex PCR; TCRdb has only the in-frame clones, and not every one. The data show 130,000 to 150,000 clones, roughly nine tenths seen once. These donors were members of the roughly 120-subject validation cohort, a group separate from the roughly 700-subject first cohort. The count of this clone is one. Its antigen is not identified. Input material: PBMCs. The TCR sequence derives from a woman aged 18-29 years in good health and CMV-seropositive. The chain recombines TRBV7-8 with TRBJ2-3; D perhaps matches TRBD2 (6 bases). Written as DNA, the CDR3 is TGTGCCAGCAGATCGGGGGTGGGGATGGTGGATACGCAGTATTTT. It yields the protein CASRSGVGMVDTQYF.